The sequence of this TCR beta chain was determined in a study of CD8+ T cells in alopecia areata. Study-level background: Patients received oral tofacitinib, 5 to 10 mg twice daily, for moderate-to-severe alopecia areata. The study gave tofacitinib for 6 to 18 months, then 6 months off drug.

Concerning this clone: Its antigen is not known.

Isolation of CD4+ and CD8+ T cells from PBMCs was achieved by sorting. Reverse transcribed after extraction, RNA yielded cDNA as the sequencing template. Clones were read by immunoSEQ multiplex PCR, and TCRdb kept only the in-frame ones, dropping some. This table holds more than 100,000 clones, 58% found once. Points from the study as a whole: Scalp sequencing captures resident alphabeta T cells of normal skin too.

Trimming stripped 0 bases from V and 4 bases from J, with 13 bases between. Germline CDR1 and CDR2: LGHNA and YNFKEQ. The CDR3 runs to 16 residues. The input for sequencing was CD4+ T cells sorted from blood, taken at week 0. The TCR sequence derives from a human donor with alopecia areata. This rearrangement joins TRBV4-2 to TRBJ1-3; D may be TRBD1 (5 bases). CDR3 protein: CASSQDIGGAGNTIYF. The CDR3, as DNA: TGTGCCAGCAGCCAAGATATCGGGGGAGCCGGAAACACCATATATTTT.